Sequencing of this T cell receptor (beta chain) was carried out in a study of CD8 T cells in Susac syndrome. V shed 6 bases and J shed 3 bases, with 12 bases lying between them. This CDR3 has 13 amino acids. Germline V gives CDR1 MNHEY, CDR2 SVGAGI. Sequencing of TCR beta was performed on blood CD8+ and CD4+ T cells. TEMRA cells were FACS-enriched, and CD8+ and CD4+ T cells were isolated negatively. RNA, at about 0.5 to 1 ug, was reverse transcribed with random hexamers. Amplification of TCR beta CDR3 was carried out by immunoSEQ multiplex PCR, which covered 54 Vbeta and 13 Jbeta segments. Each CDR3 protein is one row after TCRdb ran MiXCR on the immunoSEQ multiplex PCR reads. The profile shows approximately 210,000 distinct CDR3 sequences, approximately 95% of them singletons.

The clonotype was recovered from a human donor with multiple sclerosis. V usage is TRBV6-5 and J usage is TRBJ2-7; perhaps D is TRBD1 or TRBD2 (5 bases each). Sequenced: CD4+ T cells from PBMCs. The CDR3: CASRGTENYEQYF. The CDR3 DNA reads TGTGCCAGCAGGGGGACGGAGAACTACGAGCAGTACTTC.